The TCR beta chain under discussion was sequenced for a study of blood T cells in healthy people across ages. With a J-beta primer mix and a sample-barcoded 5' primer, a second PCR ran about 7 to 12 cycles. The authors tagged each cDNA molecule using a template-switch adaptor with 12 random nucleotides. TCRdb re-called the 5' RACE reads with MiXCR, one entry per CDR3 protein. The table lists 850,000 to 1,300,000 distinct CDR3 sequences, more than 35% of them singletons, with around 18% in the top ten. V lost 5 bases to trimming and J lost 0 bases, with 11 bases between them. Germline CDR1 is MDHEN and CDR2 is SYDVKM. The CDR3 is 15 residues long.

The V call is TRBV28, the J call TRBJ1-5; unclear D gene. The sequence was obtained from a woman aged 60-75 years in good health. Sequenced material: blood. The CDR3 nucleotides read TGTGCCAGCAGTAGTTCGGCCAATAGCAATCAGCCCCAGCATTTT. It encodes CASSSSANSNQPQHF. The full variable domain, rest sourced from reference TRBV28 and TRBJ1-5, is DVKVTQSSRYLVKRTGEKVFLECVQDMDHENMFWYRQDPGLGLRLIYFSYDVKMKEKGDIPEGYSVSREKKERFSLILESASTNQTSMYLCASSSSANSNQPQHFGDGTRLSIL.